Listed below are T cell receptor beta chains from one sample, sequenced in a study of OX40 agonist ivuxolimab in advanced cancers. The repertoire was sequenced with immunoSEQ multiplex PCR; TCRdb's copy has only in-frame clones and lacks some. The table includes just under 20,000 clones, under 90% detected once. The sample was CD4+ or CD8+ T cells sorted from blood, taken in a trial of the OX40 agonist ivuxolimab. The receptor set was obtained from an adult with an advanced solid tumor such as melanoma, head and neck, liver or kidney cancer. The CDR3 runs from the conserved cysteine through the conserved F or W. D genes are given only for firm matches. Some rows have no size entry. The others give once, few or many, or a class for an expanded clone.

abundance	v_gene	d_gene	j_gene	CDR3aa	CDR3nt
-	TRBV28	-	TRBJ2-7	CASSLDDYEQYF	TGTGCCAGCAGTTTGGACGACTACGAGCAGTACTTC
-	TRBV18	-	TRBJ1-3	CASSPGGSSGNTIYF	TGTGCCAGCTCCCCGGGGGGAAGCTCTGGAAACACCATATATTTT
-	TRBV6-5	-	TRBJ1-5	CASSYGSNQPQHF	TGTGCCAGCAGTTACGGTAGCAATCAGCCCCAGCATTTT
-	TRBV2	-	TRBJ1-3	CASTFSSGNTIYF	TGTGCCAGCACATTCAGCTCTGGAAACACCATATATTTT
-	TRBV6-1	-	TRBJ1-3	CASSLRGYTIYF	TGTGCCAGCTCGCTGAGGGGATACACCATATATTTT
-	TRBV11-2	TRBD1	TRBJ1-1	CASSLGDRVKTEAFF	TGTGCCAGCAGCTTAGGGGACAGGGTGAAGACTGAAGCTTTCTTT
-	TRBV7-2	-	TRBJ2-7	CASSLEGLSSYEQYF	TGTGCCAGCAGCTTAGAAGGCCTGAGCTCCTACGAGCAGTACTTC
-	TRBV5-1	TRBD2	TRBJ2-2	CASSFPTSGGVGELFF	TGCGCCAGCAGCTTCCCGACTAGCGGGGGGGTCGGGGAGCTGTTTTTT
once	TRBV4-1	-	TRBJ1-3	CASSQAGADHSSGNTIYF	TGCGCCAGCAGCCAAGCAGGGGCAGACCACTCCTCTGGAAACACCATATATTTT
-	TRBV15	TRBD2	TRBJ2-1	CATSRITSDNYNEQFF	TGTGCCACCAGCAGGATAACTAGCGACAACTACAATGAGCAGTTCTTC
-	TRBV7-2	-	TRBJ2-1	CASSWQRYNEQFF	TGTGCCAGCAGCTGGCAACGGTACAATGAGCAGTTCTTC
few	TRBV15	-	TRBJ1-1	CATSRDRDWNTEAFF	TGTGCCACCAGCAGGGACCGGGACTGGAACACTGAAGCTTTCTTT
few	TRBV11-2	-	TRBJ2-7	CASSLVALVWDHYEQYF	TGTGCCAGCAGCTTAGTGGCCCTAGTTTGGGACCACTACGAGCAGTACTTC
-	TRBV19	TRBD1	TRBJ2-2	CASTPDRVTGELFF	TGTGCCAGTACCCCGGACAGGGTTACCGGGGAGCTGTTTTTT
-	TRBV9	-	TRBJ1-2	CASSFETGYGYTF	TGTGCCAGCAGCTTCGAGACAGGCTATGGCTACACCTTC
-	TRBV6-6	-	TRBJ2-5	CASSYSPQSRETQYF	TGTGCCAGCAGTTACTCCCCCCAGTCACGGGAGACCCAGTACTTC
-	TRBV28	TRBD1	TRBJ1-2	CASSAPTGRDYGYTF	TGTGCCAGCAGTGCTCCGACAGGGAGGGACTATGGCTACACCTTC
-	TRBV7-9	-	TRBJ1-1	CASSLPQVPTEAFF	TGTGCCAGCAGTTTACCACAGGTCCCCACTGAAGCTTTCTTT
-	TRBV19	TRBD1	TRBJ1-2	CASRRPGQNYGYTF	TGTGCCAGTAGAAGACCGGGACAGAACTATGGCTACACCTTC
few	TRBV11-2	-	TRBJ2-2	CASSLGWGSNTGELFF	TGTGCCAGCAGCTTAGGTTGGGGGAGCAACACCGGGGAGCTGTTTTTT
few	TRBV2	-	TRBJ1-2	CPTGGGADGYTF	TGTCCTACCGGAGGGGGGGCGGACGGCTACACCTTC
-	TRBV5-1	-	TRBJ2-4	CASSGTGYQNIQYF	TGCGCCAGCAGCGGAACAGGGTACCAAAACATTCAGTACTTC